A selection of T cell receptor beta chains follows, all from one sample in a study of breast tumors, draining lymph nodes, adjacent tissues. TCRdb itself ran the multiplex PCR reads through MiXCR, one entry per CDR3 protein. The table shows some 140,000 distinct CDR3 sequences, with about 20% occurring only once. Sequencing was performed on axillary lymph node tissue. These receptors were taken from a female donor with breast cancer. Some clones in this sample may be carry-over from other donors' samples. CDR3s include the opening cysteine and the closing phenylalanine or tryptophan. A D gene is named only where the DNA matches it firmly. The listing skips clone size in some rows; elsewhere it reads once, few, many or a size class.

D gene	V gene	J gene	clone size	CDR3 protein	CDR3 DNA
TRBD1	TRBV6-6	TRBJ2-7	many	CASSNRDRENEQYF	TGTGCCAGCAGCAACCGGGACAGGGAGAACGAGCAGTACTTC
NA	TRBV10-3	TRBJ1-4	many	CAISGALEEKLFF	TGTGCCATCAGTGGGGCCCTTGAGGAAAAACTGTTTTTT
TRBD2	TRBV6-5	TRBJ2-2	few	CASRQLANVAGELFF	TGTGCCAGCAGGCAACTAGCGAACGTTGCCGGGGAGCTGTTTTTT
TRBD2	TRBV15	TRBJ2-7	many	CATSLKVGLARPYEQYF	TGTGCCACCAGCCTCAAGGTTGGACTAGCGAGACCCTACGAGCAGTACTTC
TRBD1	TRBV7-8	TRBJ1-2	many	CASSLKDRGTNYGYTF	TGTGCCAGCAGCTTAAAGGACAGGGGAACTAACTATGGCTACACCTTC
TRBD1	TRBV30	TRBJ1-6	many	CAWTPGGGSPLHF	TGTGCCTGGACCCCAGGGGGGGGTTCACCCCTCCACTTT
TRBD1	TRBV24-1	TRBJ1-5	NA	CATSDYAGTGDPNQPQHF	TGTGCCACCAGTGATTATGCCGGGACAGGGGACCCTAATCAGCCCCAGCATTTT
TRBD1	TRBV5-4	TRBJ2-3	many	CASSREGTALTDTQYF	TGTGCCAGCAGCCGCGAGGGGACAGCGCTCACAGATACGCAGTATTTT
TRBD1	TRBV28	TRBJ2-5	few	CASSRGTDKETQYF	TGTGCCAGCAGTAGAGGGACAGATAAAGAGACCCAGTACTTC
NA	TRBV28	TRBJ2-3	many	CASSFGTATQYF	TGTGCCAGCAGTTTTGGGACTGCTACGCAGTATTTT
TRBD2	TRBV12-3/TRBV12-4	TRBJ2-1	many	CASRSYLAGMNNEQFF	TGTGCCAGCAGATCCTATCTAGCGGGGATGAACAATGAGCAGTTCTTC
NA	TRBV6-2/TRBV6-3	TRBJ2-1	NA	CASLDRGLGGAEQFF	TGTGCCAGCCTCGACAGGGGACTAGGGGGGGCTGAGCAGTTCTTC
TRBD1	TRBV6-5	TRBJ1-5	NA	CASSSERTGGRQPQHF	TGTGCCAGCAGTTCCGAACGGACAGGGGGCAGGCAGCCCCAGCATTTT
NA	TRBV7-2	TRBJ1-2	many	CASSLASQSLYGYTF	TGTGCCAGCAGCTTAGCCTCACAGAGCCTCTATGGCTACACCTTC
NA	TRBV6-1	TRBJ2-4	NA	CASSEAKNIQYF	TGTGCCAGCAGTGAAGCCAAAAACATTCAGTACTTC
TRBD1	TRBV7-2	TRBJ2-4	NA	CASSPDRAGGLKNIQYF	TGTGCCAGCAGCCCTGACAGGGCTGGAGGTCTCAAAAACATTCAGTACTTC
NA	TRBV5-1	TRBJ1-1	NA	CASSPGTANTEAFF	TGCGCCAGCAGCCCAGGGACCGCGAACACTGAAGCTTTCTTT
TRBD1	TRBV6-2/TRBV6-3	TRBJ1-5	few	CASRTDTGAWNQPQHF	TGTGCCAGCAGAACAGACACAGGGGCTTGGAATCAGCCCCAGCATTTT
NA	TRBV9	TRBJ2-2	many	CASADARKNTGELFF	TGTGCCAGCGCGGACGCGCGGAAGAACACCGGGGAGCTGTTTTTT
NA	TRBV5-8	TRBJ2-2	many	CASSLEAGSNTGELFF	TGTGCCAGCAGTCTGGAAGCAGGGTCGAACACCGGGGAGCTGTTTTTT
TRBD1	TRBV12-3/TRBV12-4	TRBJ2-7	many	CASSFVGQPYEQYF	TGTGCCAGCAGTTTTGTGGGACAGCCCTACGAGCAGTACTTC
NA	TRBV9	TRBJ2-7	many	CASSVADSYEQYF	TGTGCCAGCAGCGTGGCAGACTCCTACGAGCAGTACTTC
NA	TRBV24-1	TRBJ2-6	NA	CAASDPAGSAAGANVLTF	TGTGCCGCCAGTGACCCCGCCGGGAGCGCGGCGGGGGCCAACGTCCTGACTTTC
TRBD1	TRBV19	TRBJ1-5	many	CASSPIGTVNQPQHF	TGTGCCAGTAGTCCGATAGGGACAGTCAATCAGCCCCAGCATTTT
TRBD2	TRBV18	TRBJ2-1	few	CASSPQREPNEQFF	TGTGCCAGCTCACCGCAGCGGGAGCCAAATGAGCAGTTCTTC
NA	TRBV5-1	TRBJ1-3	many	CASSLAPQGGGSGNTIYF	TGCGCCAGCAGCTTGGCCCCCCAGGGTGGTGGGTCTGGAAACACCATATATTTT
NA	TRBV20-1	TRBJ2-7	many	CSARRQGGGREQYF	TGCAGTGCTAGAAGACAGGGAGGCGGACGCGAGCAGTACTTC
TRBD2	TRBV5-4	TRBJ2-7	NA	CASSFKLAASSHEQYF	TGTGCCAGCAGTTTTAAACTAGCGGCAAGCTCCCACGAGCAGTACTTC
NA	TRBV29-1	TRBJ2-7	many	CSVRSGTQYEQYF	TGCAGCGTCCGATCCGGGACCCAATACGAGCAGTACTTC
TRBD1	TRBV30	TRBJ2-7	many	CAWSVGQGLYYEQYF	TGTGCCTGGAGTGTAGGACAGGGACTTTACTACGAGCAGTACTTC
TRBD1	TRBV12-3/TRBV12-4	TRBJ1-3	many	CASSLGQGGKYGNTIYF	TGTGCCAGCAGTCTAGGACAGGGGGGGAAATATGGAAACACCATATATTTT
NA	TRBV19	TRBJ2-2	few	CASKRSNTGELFF	TGTGCCAGTAAGCGGTCAAACACCGGGGAGCTGTTTTTT
TRBD2	TRBV3-1	TRBJ2-3	many	CASSHQLAGGIDTQYF	TGTGCCAGCAGCCATCAGCTAGCGGGAGGTATAGATACGCAGTATTTT
TRBD1	TRBV6-5	TRBJ1-3	few	CASSYATGVGGNTIYF	TGTGCCAGCAGTTACGCAACAGGGGTTGGAGGAAACACCATATATTTT
TRBD2	TRBV3-1	TRBJ2-2	few	CASSQDGRAGELFF	TGTGCCAGCAGCCAAGATGGGAGGGCCGGGGAGCTGTTTTTT
NA	TRBV9	TRBJ2-1	few	CASSVVGSRSSYNEQFF	TGTGCCAGCAGCGTAGTCGGTAGCCGGAGCTCCTACAATGAGCAGTTCTTC
NA	TRBV3-1	TRBJ2-3	NA	CASSSTPTRPRTDTQYF	TGTGCCAGCAGCTCCACCCCGACTCGCCCACGCACAGATACGCAGTATTTT
NA	TRBV28	TRBJ2-2	many	CASSRSRGNTGELFF	TGTGCCAGCAGTCGATCTCGGGGAAACACCGGGGAGCTGTTTTTT
TRBD2	TRBV29-1	TRBJ2-7	many	CSVVLGLAGRHEQYF	TGCAGCGTTGTGCTGGGACTAGCGGGAAGACACGAGCAGTACTTC
TRBD2	TRBV6-5	TRBJ2-7	NA	CASSYSGLAHEQYF	TGTGCCAGCAGCTACTCGGGACTAGCCCACGAGCAGTACTTC
TRBD1	TRBV20-1	TRBJ2-1	many	CSARGGRDRPYGEQFF	TGCAGTGCTAGGGGTGGTCGGGACAGACCCTATGGTGAGCAGTTCTTC
TRBD2	TRBV20-1	TRBJ2-7	NA	CSARTPSGSWYEQHF	TGCAGTGCTCGCACTCCTAGCGGGAGCTGGTACGAGCAGCACTTC